The 9 T cell receptor beta chains below were found in one sample sequenced in a study of control samples from healthy donors and cancer patients. The protocol was immunoSEQ multiplex PCR, while the TCRdb copy is restricted to in-frame clones and leaves out a portion. In the table there are roughly 370,000 clones, 80% to 95% of which are singletons. The sample taken for sequencing was PBMCs. These receptors all stem from a man between 35 and 55 years old with head and neck cancer.

This CDR3 reads CASSLGTGGITEAFF. The CDR3 nucleotides read TGTGCCAGCAGCTTGGGGACAGGGGGCATCACTGAAGCTTTCTTT. This chain connects TRBV5-5 to TRBJ1-1; TRBD1 agrees at 11 bases. With 0 bases clipped from V and 4 bases from J, the junction kept 2 bases outside the gene matches. The CDR3 sequence is 15 residues long. Germline assignment: CDR1 SGHKS and CDR2 YYEKEE (reference sequence).

The chain uses TRBV18 and TRBJ2-7; D is unresolved. CDR1 KGHSH and CDR2 LQKENI come from the germline V gene. V lost 4 bases and J lost 5, with 9 bases in between. CDR3 size: 12 residues. CDR3 bases: TGTGCCAGCTCACTGAAGGGTGACGAGCAGTACTTC. Residues: CASSLKGDEQYF.

This chain links TRBV28 with TRBJ1-4; 7 bases align to TRBD1. After removal of 8 bases from V and 5 bases from J, the junction contained 11 bases not matched to a gene. The germline V gene has CDR1 MDHEN and CDR2 SYDVKM. The CDR3 covers 15 residues. CDR3 amino acids: CASSPPTGENEKLFF. Written as DNA, the CDR3 is TGTGCCAGCTCCCCACCCACAGGGGAAAATGAAAAACTGTTTTTT.

This chain joins TRBV6-2 or TRBV6-3 and TRBJ2-2, with TRBD2 identical over 13 bases. Germline V lookup: CDR1 MNHEY, CDR2 SVGEGT. The CDR3 runs to 16 residues. With V trimmed by 7 bases and J by 5 bases, 7 bases remained unmatched. CDR3 nucleotides: TGTGCCAGCAACCCAGGGACTAGCGGGGCAACCGGGGAGCTGTTTTTT. This sequence encodes CASNPGTSGATGELFF.

This chain joins TRBV7-2 and TRBJ1-5, with D possibly TRBD1 on 5 matching bases. This CDR3 contains 15 residues. Germline loops: CDR1 SGHTA, CDR2 FQGNSA. Deletions cut 0 bases from V and 6 bases from J, with 12 bases between. CDR3 nucleotide sequence: TGTGCCAGCAGCTTAGCGGGGGGGGGAGGTCAGCCCCAGCATTTT. It codes for CASSLAGGGGQPQHF.

The CDR3 spells CASSALEGVSYEQYF. The CDR3 region has the DNA TGTGCCAGCTCAGCGCTGGAGGGAGTCTCCTACGAGCAGTACTTC. J is TRBJ2-7 and V is TRBV11-1, with a weak D call TRBD2 (6 bases). Germline-derived CDR1 and CDR2 are SGHAT and FQDESV (reference sequence). The CDR3 totals 15 residues. V lost 8 bases, J lost 0 bases, and 17 bases lay in between. Variable domain in full (rest from reference TRBV11-1 and TRBJ2-7): EAEVAQSPRYKITEKSQAVAFWCDPISGHATLYWYRQILGQGPELLVQFQDESVVDDSQLPKDRFSAERLKGVDSTLKIQPAELGDSAMYLCASSALEGVSYEQYFGPGTRLTVT.

J is TRBJ2-7 and V is TRBV10-1; TRBD1 agrees at 12 bases. With 7 bases clipped from V and 5 bases from J, the junction kept 9 bases outside the gene matches. The CDR3 consists of 15 residues. Germline assignment: CDR1 WNHNN and CDR2 SYGVQD (reference sequence). CDR3 DNA sequence: TGCGCCAGCACCCAACCGGGACAGGGGGCGCACGAGCAGTACTTC. Translation gives CASTQPGQGAHEQYF.

The chain is built from TRBV27 and TRBJ2-1, with 9 bases that match TRBD2. Per the germline V gene, CDR1 is MNHEY and CDR2 is SMNVEV (reference sequence). J gave up 9 bases and V 2 bases, and 5 bases lay outside the gene matches. CDR3 length equals 14 residues. DNA for the CDR3: TGTGCCAGCAGTTTACGGACTAGCGAGGGTGAGCAGTTCTTC. Encoded protein: CASSLRTSEGEQFF.

This chain links TRBV7-3 with TRBJ2-5; D gene ambiguous. This CDR3 is 13 amino acids long. Trimming removed 4 bases at V and 4 bases at J, with 10 bases between. Germline V gene sequence: CDR1 SGHTA, CDR2 FQGTGA. CDR3 amino acids: CASSYNYGETQYF. The CDR3 DNA follows: TGTGCCAGCAGCTACAACTACGGAGAGACCCAGTACTTC.